The text below deals with one TCR beta chain. Its antigen remains unknown. The data were obtained in a study of shared clonotypes between healthy human individuals. Whole-study results and caveats: The four-donor shared clonotypes exceeded non-shared clonotypes in generation probability, with non-shared ones scoring lower.

V lost 3 bases, J lost 5 bases, and 7 bases stayed unmatched. The CDR3 covers 14 residues. The germline V gene has CDR1 SGHAT and CDR2 FQNNGV. Naive CD8 cells lacked CD45RO, underwent positive selection for CCR7 and left out terminally differentiated effector memory CD45RA+ cells. Produced via immunoSEQ multiplex PCR; TCRdb's table is partial and in-frame only. The sample contains some 2.1 million clones, approximately 94% of which appear only once. The sequencing sample was made of naive CD8+ T cells sorted from blood. This chain joins TRBV11-2 and TRBJ2-7; TRBD1 aligns across 7 bases. This clonotype originated in a man in his late teens or twenties in good health. Written as DNA, the CDR3 is TGTGCCAGCAGCTTCGCAGGGGGTTACGACGAGCAGTACTTC. This sequence encodes CASSFAGGYDEQYF.